This TCR beta chain was identified in a study of blood T cells in healthy people across ages. Study as a whole: About one barcoded beta molecule per two T cells was the capture yield of template switching.

Study findings and constraints: Estimates of diversity drawn from one million T cells were considered underestimates.

A second PCR of 7 to 11 cycles used a sample-barcoded 5' primer and a J-beta primer mix. MiXCR, applied by TCRdb to the 5' RACE reads, yields one record per CDR3 protein. The sample records fewer than 2 million distinct CDR3 sequences, 39% being singletons. A word on this clonotype: What it binds is unknown.

The CDR3 consists of 14 residues. The germline V and J ends were trimmed by 7 bases and 15 bases, with 25 bases remaining between them. Germline CDR1 reads MNHEY; CDR2 reads SVGEGT. The rearrangement links TRBV6-2 or TRBV6-3 to TRBJ2-4; no firm D call. Sequencing input: blood. The TCR originated in a human donor in good health. CDR3 coding DNA: TGTGCCAGCATCTCGCTCGCAGTACCGCTAAGTCCGTACTTC. It yields the protein CASISLAVPLSPYF.